The rows below give T cell receptor beta chains drawn from one sample of a study of blood T cell repertoires in COVID-19. Sequenced by immunoSEQ multiplex PCR; TCRdb stores in-frame clones only, minus some. The table includes 250,000 to 300,000 clones, about nine tenths detected once. Sequenced: peripheral blood. Receptors were obtained from a woman in her 30s with COVID-19, enrolled during active disease. The CDR3 runs from the conserved cysteine through the conserved F or W. The D gene is left open where the match is weak. Only some rows state a clone size, as once, few, many or a class for expanded clones.

V	size	D	J	DNA	CDR3
TRBV6-5	-	-	TRBJ1-2	TGTGCCAGCAGTTACTTGGGAGATCTCTATGGCTACACCTTC	CASSYLGDLYGYTF
TRBV5-4	-	-	TRBJ1-1	TGTGCCAGCAGGATGGCGGTCTCGAACACTGAAGCTTTCTTT	CASRMAVSNTEAFF
TRBV25-1	-	-	TRBJ1-4	TGTGCCAGCAGTGAATCTCCAGGGCGTAAGCTGTTTTTT	CASSESPGRKLFF
TRBV2	-	TRBD2	TRBJ2-3	TGTGCCAGCAGTGAGCGGATGTTAGCGGGGCTAGATACGCAGTATTTT	CASSERMLAGLDTQYF
TRBV6-5	once	-	TRBJ1-2	TGTGCCAGCAGGGAGACAGTAGACTATGGCTACACCTTC	CASRETVDYGYTF
TRBV7-2	once	-	TRBJ2-7	TGTGCCAGCAGCTTAGACCCTCAGCGGGAGCAGTACTTC	CASSLDPQREQYF
TRBV30	once	TRBD2	TRBJ2-5	TGTGCCTGGAGTGTACCTAGCGGGAGCGAGACCCAGTACTTC	CAWSVPSGSETQYF
TRBV5-1	-	-	TRBJ1-1	TGCGCCAGCCGGGGATTTGAAGCTTTCTTT	CASRGFEAFF
TRBV6-5	-	-	TRBJ1-4	TGTGCCAGCAGTCGCAGTAAAAATGAAAAACTGTTTTTT	CASSRSKNEKLFF
TRBV28	-	TRBD2	TRBJ2-5	TGTGCCAGCAGTTTGGCCAGCGGGGCAGGATTAGAGACCCAGTACTTC	CASSLASGAGLETQYF
TRBV18	once	-	TRBJ1-6	TGTGCCAGCTCACCAGGGTCGGGTTCACCCCTCCACTTT	CASSPGSGSPLHF
TRBV30	few	TRBD2	TRBJ2-7	TGTGCCTGGAGTCGAGGGGCTAGCGGGAGTAACGAGCAGTACTTC	CAWSRGASGSNEQYF
TRBV5-1	-	TRBD2	TRBJ2-7	TGCGCCCGCAGCTGGGGGGGCGGGAGGGCTCACGAGCAGTACTTC	CARSWGGGRAHEQYF
TRBV5-1	-	-	TRBJ2-3	TGCGCCAGCAGCTCGGGACTCCGCACAGATACGCAGTATTTT	CASSSGLRTDTQYF
TRBV29-1	few	-	TRBJ1-1	TGCAGCGTTGTTCCTACCGGGACATACGAAGCTTTCTTT	CSVVPTGTYEAFF
TRBV5-1	-	-	TRBJ1-4	TGCGCCAGCAGCTTGGTCAGTTCTAATGAAAAACTGTTTTTT	CASSLVSSNEKLFF
TRBV9	-	TRBD2	TRBJ2-2	TGTGCCAGCAGCGTAGCCCCTAGCGGGAGTAGTACCGGGGAGCTGTTTTTT	CASSVAPSGSSTGELFF
TRBV6-5	once	-	TRBJ2-7	TGTGCCACCAACTATCCCGGGGGAGAGCAGTACTTC	CATNYPGGEQYF
TRBV3-1/TRBV3-2	-	-	TRBJ2-3	TGTGCCAGCAGCCAAGCTTCAGGAAGGGGTTCAAGGGTTACGCAGTATTTT	CASSQASGRGSRVTQYF
TRBV6-6	-	TRBD1	TRBJ1-4	TGTGCCAGCAGCCGACAGACAGGGGGGGAGGAAAAACTGTTTTTT	CASSRQTGGEEKLFF
TRBV7-9	-	-	TRBJ1-2	TGTGCCAGCGGCCGGGACTATGGCTACACCTTC	CASGRDYGYTF
TRBV6-2/TRBV6-3	-	-	TRBJ2-7	TGTGCCAGCAGCGCTACTAGCTACTACGAGCAGTACTTC	CASSATSYYEQYF
TRBV9	few	TRBD2	TRBJ2-7	TGTGCCAGCAGCGTAGGAGGAATTGCGGGGGGTACGGAGCAGTACTTC	CASSVGGIAGGTEQYF
TRBV3-1/TRBV3-2	once	-	TRBJ1-6	TGTGCCAGCAGCCAAGAGCGGGACCCCTATAATTCACCCCTCCACTTT	CASSQERDPYNSPLHF
TRBV28	-	TRBD1	TRBJ1-1	TGTGCCAGCAGCATCCGAGGGACAGGGGTTTCTGGCGACACTGAAGCTTTCTTT	CASSIRGTGVSGDTEAFF
TRBV20-1	-	-	TRBJ2-1	TGCAGTGCTAGTCCTCCGGACTACTCCTACAATGAGCAGTTCTTC	CSASPPDYSYNEQFF
TRBV30	-	TRBD1	TRBJ2-1	TGTGCCTGGACTATAGGTACAGGGGTTAACAATGAGCAGTTCTTC	CAWTIGTGVNNEQFF
TRBV30	few	-	TRBJ1-4	TGTGCCCGGGGGGGGGCTGAAAAACTGTTTTTT	CARGGAEKLFF
TRBV5-8	-	-	TRBJ2-3	TGTGCCAGCAGCCTTCTACCGCTAGCGCAGAGCACAGATACGCAGTATTTT	CASSLLPLAQSTDTQYF
TRBV15	-	-	TRBJ2-7	TGTGCCACCAGCAGAGAGTTACAGGGAACGGGAAGCTACGAGCAGTACTTC	CATSRELQGTGSYEQYF
TRBV6-5	-	-	TRBJ1-1	TGTGCCAGCAGTTACCCTAATACTGAAGCTTTCTTT	CASSYPNTEAFF
TRBV18	-	-	TRBJ1-3	TGTGCCAGCTCACCCGAGGGATATTCGGGAAACACCATATATTTT	CASSPEGYSGNTIYF
TRBV7-9	-	-	TRBJ1-1	TGTGCCAGCAGCCCTTTGACTGAAGCTTTCTTT	CASSPLTEAFF
TRBV11-3	-	TRBD2	TRBJ2-7	TGTGCCAGCAGCTTAGCAATTAGCGGGAGCTACGAGCAGTACTTC	CASSLAISGSYEQYF
TRBV28	-	TRBD2	TRBJ2-3	TGTGCCAGCAGTATCCCGGGAGGGGCGAGAGATACGCAGTATTTT	CASSIPGGARDTQYF
TRBV6-1	-	-	TRBJ1-5	TGTGCCAGCAGTGAAGGGCGGGGATCGGGCAATCAGCCCCAGCATTTT	CASSEGRGSGNQPQHF
TRBV5-1	-	TRBD2	TRBJ2-3	TGCGCCAGCAGCTTGGGGGCTTCGGCGGGAGGTTTCACAGATACGCAGTATTTT	CASSLGASAGGFTDTQYF
TRBV24-1	-	TRBD2	TRBJ2-1	TGTGCCACCAGTGACCCGGGACTAGCGGGAGCCTACAATGAGCAGTTCTTC	CATSDPGLAGAYNEQFF
TRBV6-1	-	TRBD2	TRBJ2-1	TGTGCCAGCAGTGATCCCGGGAGGGAAGGGAATGAGCAGTTCTTC	CASSDPGREGNEQFF
TRBV6-5	-	-	TRBJ2-7	TGTGCCAGCAGTCGGGACAACTCCTACGAGCAGTACTTC	CASSRDNSYEQYF
TRBV5-1	-	TRBD2	TRBJ2-2	TGCGCCAGCAGCCCTGGTGGCGGGACTAGCGGGAACACCGGGGAGCTGTTTTTT	CASSPGGGTSGNTGELFF